This entry is about one TCR beta chain. What it binds is unknown. This sample was taken from a study of beta chain features in type 1 diabetes. Study findings and constraints: High-TCR-expressing cells could be over-represented by cDNA sequencing. Relative to healthy donors, patients appeared to have naive, central memory and Treg TCRB repertoires that were more similar.

Reverse transcription of all isolated RNA meant that expressed TCRB transcripts were sequenced. TCRdb keeps only in-frame clones here, not all; method: immunoSEQ multiplex PCR. Of approximately 380,000 clones listed, about 16% were seen once; the top ten hold roughly 0.017%. J lost 7 bases, V lost 6 bases, and 11 bases had no gene match. The germline CDR1 and CDR2 sequences are SEHNR and FQNEAQ (reference sequence). This CDR3 comprises 15 residues. This clonotype originated in a woman under 30 in good health. The chain joins TRBV7-9 to TRBJ1-4; 7 nucleotides match TRBD1. Sample: naive CD4+ T cells from blood. CDR3: CASSYYGTEAEKLFF. CDR3 sequence (DNA): TGTGCCAGCAGTTACTACGGGACAGAAGCTGAAAAACTGTTTTTT.